The 5 T cell receptor beta chains below all came from one sample that was sequenced in a study of cytomegalovirus exposure and HLA in healthy donors. A multiplex PCR was run with 60 Vbeta primers and 13 Jbeta primers. Here immunoSEQ multiplex PCR was the method, and the copy in TCRdb shows in-frame clones only, minus some. The sample lists some 200,000 clones; 70% to 80% were seen once. The specimen was PBMCs. The receptor set was obtained from a woman between 50 and 59 years old in good health and CMV-seronegative.

V gene TRBV18 combines with J gene TRBJ2-7; 7 nucleotides align to TRBD1. The ends lost 4 bases at V and 6 bases at J; junction bases unmatched: 3. The CDR3 contains 12 residues. Germline V gene lookup returns CDR1 KGHSH and CDR2 LQKENI. The CDR3 loop is CASSRQGSEQYF. The CDR3 nucleotides are TGTGCCAGCTCACGACAGGGCTCCGAGCAGTACTTC.

This clone was seen just once. Other DNA sequences within the sample encode an identical CDR3. V and J are TRBV15 and TRBJ2-2; the match to TRBD1 covers 9 bases. The germline V gene encodes CDR1 LNHNV and CDR2 YYDKDF (reference sequence). The CDR3 totals 16 residues. The ends lost 1 base at V and 1 base at J; junction bases unmatched: 1. DNA for the CDR3: TGTGCCACCAGCAGAGGGGGACAGGGGAACACCGGGGAGCTGTTTTTT. It encodes CATSRGGQGNTGELFF.

The V call is TRBV19, the J call TRBJ2-5, with 10 bases matching TRBD2. V trimming: 5 bases; J trimming: 7 bases; junction bases outside the gene matches: 13. The CDR3 is made up of 16 amino acids. Germline V lookup: CDR1 LNHDA, CDR2 SQIVND (reference sequence). CDR3 bases: TGTGCCAGTAGTCCGGCTAGCGGGAGTCCCTCTATGACCCAGTACTTC. It translates to CASSPASGSPSMTQYF.

The rearrangement joins TRBV5-3 to TRBJ1-5; TRBD1 matches 9 bases. TRBV5-3 is known as an ORF, though its function is uncertain. With 3 bases clipped from V and 0 bases from J, the junction kept 4 bases outside the gene matches. CDR3 length equals 16 residues. CDR3 loop: CARSYRGHGSNQPQHF. Here the CDR3 DNA reads TGTGCCAGAAGCTACAGGGGGCATGGTAGCAATCAGCCCCAGCATTTT.

This clone was detected a few times. This chain connects TRBV5-1 to TRBJ2-5, with 8 bases lining up with TRBD2. This CDR3 is built from 15 residues. Germline V gene lookup returns CDR1 SGHRS and CDR2 YFSETQ. Germline trimming cut 2 bases from V and 4 bases from J; bases unmatched to any gene: 7. CDR3: CASSFSGSAGETQYF. Written as DNA, the CDR3 is TGCGCCAGCAGCTTCAGCGGGAGTGCGGGAGAGACCCAGTACTTC. Combining the CDR3 with reference TRBV5-1 and TRBJ2-5 gives the whole variable domain KAGVTQTPRYLIKTRGQQVTLSCSPISGHRSVSWYQQTPGQGLQFLFEYFSETQRNKGNFPGRFSGRQFSNSRSEMNVSTLELGDSALYLCASSFSGSAGETQYFGPGTRLLVL.